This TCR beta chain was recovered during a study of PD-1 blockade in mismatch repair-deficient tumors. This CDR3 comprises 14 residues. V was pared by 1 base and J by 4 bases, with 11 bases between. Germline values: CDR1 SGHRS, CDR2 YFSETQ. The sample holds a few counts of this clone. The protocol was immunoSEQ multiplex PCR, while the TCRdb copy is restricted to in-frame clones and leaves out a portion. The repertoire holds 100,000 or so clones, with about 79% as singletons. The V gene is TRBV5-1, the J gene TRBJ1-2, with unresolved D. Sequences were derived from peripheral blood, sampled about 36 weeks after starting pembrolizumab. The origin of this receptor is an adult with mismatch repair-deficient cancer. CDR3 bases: TGCGCCAGCAGCTTGAACGACCAAAGCTATGGCTACACCTTC. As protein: CASSLNDQSYGYTF.